This T cell receptor beta chain was sequenced for a study of cytomegalovirus exposure and HLA in healthy donors (TCRdb year 2017). Broadly, across the study: According to an earlier analysis of several hundred of the donors, about 179 million T cells yielded 117 million unique TCR beta sequences and about 300 Gb of sequence data. Roughly 290 gigabases of sequencing data and 70 million to 95 million unique TCR sequences made up an early release that covered approximately 700 HLA-typed donors. The genetic ancestry cluster associated with self-reported Caucasian donors included approximately 85% of the roughly 400 genotyped donors. The study was designed to test whether signatures of past pathogen exposure could be identified by cataloging public T cell receptors. The study profiled the T cell repertoires of more than 500 subjects by immunosequencing and related them to cytomegalovirus serostatus. In addition to the first cohort of roughly 700 subjects, a separate validation cohort of about 120 different subjects was used. To predict cytomegalovirus infection status, the study brought together high-throughput TCR immunosequencing, statistical association of individual TCRs with disease status, and machine learning. To study patterns of TCR occurrence, a later analysis re-analyzed previously published TCR beta repertoires from several hundred donors and added high-resolution HLA genotyping. Rather than using new phenotypic data, the later analysis identified candidate immune exposures from TCR beta sequences and from how often those sequences occurred across donors. To decide whether each TCR beta V gene segment behaved as functional or pseudogenic, an earlier analysis of some 600 of the donors relied on high-throughput TCR beta sequencing. Donor age, sex, ethnicity and CMV serostatus were compiled together with the repertoire data. In a later genetic analysis, genome-wide SNP genotypes for 398 of the 666 donors were used, and that subset was treated as a discovery cohort. All discovery cohort repertoires had been generated on a single sequencing platform. Class I and class II HLA loci were covered by the typing at four-digit resolution. The number of typed donors differed by locus: about 620-640 for A, B, C, DRB1 and DQB1; 522 for DQA1; approximately 600 for DPA1; and about 450 for DPB1. Several DR-DQ haplotypes were treated as single units for association and clustering because of strong linkage in the cohort. Among some 400 genotyped donors of the cohort, an average of around 250,000 unique TCR beta nucleotide sequences was sequenced per donor, of which 15% to 20% were non-productive.

As for this clone: Its antigen remains unidentified. The sample holds no much larger clone one base away, and base qualities are not on file.

The CDR3, cysteine through phenylalanine, is 15 amino acids long. Just CDR3 DNA is preserved here, 45 bases in frame from base 1. From V the trimming removes 3 bases and from J it removes 2 bases, while the gene matches leave 6 bases of the junction unaccounted for. CDR1 and CDR2 are read off the germline V gene (reference sequence) as GTSNPN and SVGIG. The cohort was made up of roughly 670 healthy bone marrow donors. At the time of sampling, every cohort member was nominally healthy, though immune exposures that went unrecorded were likely present. The donor was CMV seropositive and was included in the group of some 290 seropositive cohort members. Every donor gave a peripheral blood sample, and the peripheral blood mononuclear cells from that sample were used for TCR beta sequencing. Genomic DNA was extracted from the blood cell samples with the Qiagen DNeasy Blood Extraction Kit. General study outcomes and caveats: An association between a missense DCLRE1C variant and V-gene and J-gene trimming of TCR beta chains was found in a later genetic analysis and replicated in an independent cohort. Linkage disequilibrium might explain the correlated functional status among segregating V segments, but an unknown experimental factor could not be excluded. A few of the identified cytomegalovirus-associated TCR beta chains were confirmed in vitro to be specific for cytomegalovirus antigens. The presence/absence analyses assumed that sequencing depth was roughly uniform across donors, and that assumption may not be true. Because counts were too low, roughly 16 rarely observed V segments, including chromosome 9 orphons, were excluded from the earlier analysis of fewer than 650 of the donors. Because some donors lacked HLA typing at each locus, the association tests relied only on the typed subset. Most TCR sequences were seen in very few donors, while some public TCRs were found in many individuals. According to the authors, the approach could potentially be generalized to other disease states and immunological phenotypes. The study listed 150 to 200 TCR beta chains as associated with cytomegalovirus. A further reported finding was that TCR beta sequences accurately predicted the HLA-A and HLA-B alleles for most subjects in the first cohort. Some IMGT-functional V segments, including TRBV6-2 and TRBV6-3, could not be distinguished by the 87-base-pair reads and were therefore excluded. In a later analysis, TCR association rates were found to vary across HLA loci, with the most associated TCRs seen for DRB1 alleles and the fewest for HLA-C alleles. The classifier was reported to diagnose cytomegalovirus status with high specificity and sensitivity in both the original cohort and the validation cohort. In a later analysis, most CMV-associated TCR beta chains were found to appear HLA-restricted, with HLA associations seemingly driven largely by CMV exposure. According to a later analysis, parvovirus B19, influenza, CMV and Epstein-Barr virus appeared linked to several top co-occurrence clusters. Broadly in line with IMGT annotations, most TCR beta V segments showed up in productive rearrangements about 87% or about 30% of the time in an earlier analysis of approximately 600 of the donors. When HLA alleles, especially DR and DQ, strongly co-occurred, attributing TCR associations to individual alleles was difficult. In this cohort, only TCR beta chains were sequenced, and detectable features were limited by the absence of alpha or paired-chain data. A cluster of highly shared sequence variants was judged likely to represent a technical artifact of the sequencing pipeline. In a later genetic analysis, fewer N-insertions in productive TCRs were reported among donors in an Asian-associated ancestry cluster than the approximately 670-donor mean. A later analysis found that HLA-associated TCR beta chains were more clonally expanded and had lower generation probabilities than equally common non-associated chains. Specific HLA alleles were associated with around 18,000 TCR beta sequences at a false discovery rate of 0.05 in a later analysis. The only immune exposure information available for the cohort was CMV serostatus.

Library preparation was by the immunoSEQ multiplex PCR assay. A mixture of 60 forward primers for TCR Vbeta segments and 13 reverse primers for TCR Jbeta segments was used in the multiplex PCR. The CDR3 region of rearranged TCR beta genes was amplified from genomic DNA by a multiplex PCR assay. Amplified TCR beta libraries were sequenced as 87-base-pair reads on the Illumina HiSeq System. The paper's processing steps were these. A later analysis counted tens of millions of unique TCR beta chains across the 690 or so repertoires, and roughly 11 million of these chains were shared by at least two donors. A nearest-neighbor algorithm error-corrected the raw reads and collapsed the reads into unique sequences, merging closely related sequences to remove PCR and sequencing errors. CDR3 sequences were aligned to IMGT reference sequences to assign V, D and J gene segments. For a sequence to be retained, a match of at least six nucleotides to both a V gene segment and a J gene segment was required. Rearrangements were classified as productive when the CDR3 lacked stop codons and remained in frame with V and J, and all other rearrangements were classified as non-productive. Following IMGT convention, CDR3 was defined as the stretch from the second conserved V-encoded cysteine to the conserved J-encoded phenylalanine. Sequences without an unambiguous match to a single V gene segment were excluded from the earlier analysis of 450 to 650 of the donors. An earlier analysis of about 590 of the donors classified V segments as functional when productive rearrangements were above 56.7% and as segregating when the standard deviation between donors was above 5%. A statistical classification framework was built to diagnose cytomegalovirus status from the catalog of TCR beta chain sequences. In a later analysis, TCR nucleotide sequences were compared against IMGT/GENE-DB human TR gene sequences so that V and J genes could be assigned. The TCRdist pipeline was used in a later analysis to assign CDR3 sequences and most-parsimonious VDJ recombination scenarios. In a later analysis, every TCR beta chain was defined by the combination of its CDR3 amino acid sequence and its V-gene family, and reads without a unique V-gene family were dropped. In a later analysis, fewer than 600 highly shared, low-generation-probability nucleotide sequences were removed to address suspected cross-contamination and a sequencing artifact. In a later analysis, a clonal expansion index was calculated for each public chain from normalized within-repertoire ranks of inferred template counts. A later analysis computed generation probabilities with a VDJ recombination model fitted to out-of-frame rearrangements, and checked the results against IGoR. In a later analysis, TCR-TCR, TCR-HLA and TCR-CMV co-occurrence was scored with hypergeometric tests, and a repertoire-size bias correction was applied to TCR pairs. To estimate false discovery rates, a later analysis permuted the HLA or CMV assignments 20 times. In a later analysis, co-occurring TCRs were grouped with DBSCAN, and TCRdist sequence similarity was added when clustering was performed within HLA-allele-positive subsets. For co-occurrence clustering, repertoires with fewer than 30,000 or more than 120,000 public chains were excluded, along with about five repertoires with anomalous nucleotide sharing. What TCRdb holds here is the immuneACCESS table cut down to in-frame rearrangements. Part of the clones is not present; checked against another copy, under half of the missing clones reflect an unresolved V gene, and the others are unexplained. V and J calls and clone size are given by that table; D and trimming were obtained from the DNA. The sample profile shows 170,000 or so clones; around 80% of them were found once. Of the sample, more than 3% is held by the ten largest clones.

This sequence was found in a woman aged 55-69 years in good health and CMV-seropositive. What was sequenced was PBMCs. Recombination joined TRBV30 with TRBJ1-5, with 8 bases matching TRBD1. The CDR3 region: CAWRGRTGRNQPQHF. The nucleotide sequence is given as TGTGCCTGGAGGGGGAGGACAGGGCGCAATCAGCCCCAGCATTTT.